These 15 T cell receptor beta chains were all obtained from the same sample, sequenced in a study of OX40 agonist ivuxolimab in advanced cancers. Data came from immunoSEQ multiplex PCR; TCRdb stores just in-frame clones and leaves some out. The table records nearly 60,000 clones, over 70% of them present only once. Sample: CD4+ or CD8+ T cells sorted from blood, taken in a trial of the OX40 agonist ivuxolimab. The receptors originated from an adult with an advanced solid tumor such as melanoma, head and neck, liver or kidney cancer.

This clone turned up a few times. The chain carries TRBV5-1 and TRBJ2-2, with 8 bases fitting TRBD2. CDR1 is SGHRS, CDR2 YFSETQ, per germline. The V and J ends lost 1 base and 4 bases, in that order; junction bases with no gene match: 3. CDR3 length: 15 residues. The CDR3: CASSLMAGGTGELFF. CDR3 bases: TGCGCCAGCAGCTTGATGGCGGGAGGCACCGGGGAGCTGTTTTTT.

CDR3 sequence reads: CASSEQGWGPDTQYF. The CDR3 DNA sequence: TGTGCCAGTAGTGAACAGGGGTGGGGGCCCGATACGCAGTATTTT. The chain joins TRBV19 to TRBJ2-3; 7 bases are shared with TRBD1. Trimming cost V 5 bases and J 6 bases; bases outside gene matches: 11. CDR3 size: 15 residues. Germline lookup yields CDR1 LNHDA and CDR2 SQIVND (reference sequence).

This clone was recorded only once. The chain employs TRBV30 and TRBJ2-7; TRBD2 might be the D (7 bases). The CDR3 covers 13 residues. The germline V gene has CDR1 GTSNPN and CDR2 SVGIG (reference sequence). Trimming pared 7 bases from V and 4 bases from J, leaving 17 bases between. The CDR3 region has the DNA TGTGCCTTCTGGGGGGGGCGAGGGTACGAGCAGTACTTC. Protein sequence: CAFWGGRGYEQYF.

The rearrangement links TRBV10-3 to TRBJ2-5, with D possibly matching TRBD2 (6 bases). Trimming stripped 4 bases from V and 3 bases from J, with 9 bases between. Looked up from germline, CDR1 is ENHRY and CDR2 is SYGVKD. The CDR3 has 13 amino acids. This CDR3 reads CAISGGVEETQYF. The CDR3 DNA reads as TGTGCCATCAGTGGGGGGGTGGAAGAGACCCAGTACTTC.

This sequence joins TRBV6-5 and TRBJ1-5, with D uncertain. Trimming left V 3 bases short and J 1 base short, with 7 bases between. This CDR3 has 14 amino acids. The germline CDR1 and CDR2 sequences are MNHEY and SVGAGI. In nucleotides, the CDR3 is TGTGCCAGCAGTTATACCTTCAGCAATCAGCCCCAGCATTTT. Translated, it gives CASSYTFSNQPQHF.

The chain couples TRBV5-6 to TRBJ2-3; 11 bases fit TRBD2. The germline V gene has CDR1 SGHDT and CDR2 YYEEEE. The CDR3 covers 18 residues. V lost 2 bases, J lost 1 base, and 9 bases stayed unmatched. The CDR3 reads CASSLLVAGGPGTDTQYF. The DNA of the CDR3 is TGTGCCAGCAGCTTACTGGTAGCGGGAGGGCCTGGCACAGATACGCAGTATTTT.

The rearrangement joins TRBV7-3 to TRBJ2-7, with 8 bases lining up with TRBD2. There are 13 residues in the CDR3. CDR1 is SGHTA and CDR2 is FQGTGA in the germline V gene. V shed 4 bases and J 2 bases; nucleotides not matched to a gene: 1. CDR3 coding DNA: TGTGCCAGCAGCTACGGGGGGGCCTACGAGCAGTACTTC. It is translated as CASSYGGAYEQYF.

The rearrangement links TRBV5-4 to TRBJ2-2; 10 nucleotides line up with TRBD2. The CDR3 consists of 14 residues. Trimming took 4 bases from V and 7 from J; bases not matched to a gene: 4. Per the germline V gene, CDR1 is SGHNT and CDR2 is YYREEE (reference sequence). The CDR3 is CASSLLAGGGELFF. CDR3 DNA sequence: TGTGCCAGCAGCCTCTTAGCGGGAGGCGGGGAGCTGTTTTTT. The variable domain in full, with the rest retrieved from reference TRBV5-4 and TRBJ2-2, is ETGVTQSPTHLIKTRGQQVTLRCSSQSGHNTVSWYQQALGQGPQFIFQYYREEENGRGNFPPRFSGLQFPNYSSELNVNALELDDSALYLCASSLLAGGGELFFGEGSRLTVL.

The chain couples TRBV6-5 to TRBJ1-2, with a tentative D call TRBD1 (5 bases). Looked up from germline, CDR1 is MNHEY and CDR2 is SVGAGI. The CDR3 length is 14 residues. V gave up 2 bases and J gave up 7 bases, with 14 bases separating them. CDR3 coding DNA: TGTGCCAGCAGTTACGCAGGCTCCGGGGGTGGCTACACCTTC. Translating it yields CASSYAGSGGGYTF.

In this sample, this clone turned up once. The chain carries TRBV7-2 and TRBJ2-5; unclear D gene. Germline V gene data show CDR1 as SGHTA and CDR2 as FQGNSA. V lost 1 base to trimming and J lost 2 bases, with 8 bases between them. The CDR3 covers 14 residues. Here the CDR3 reads CASSLVFSQETQYF. CDR3 sequence (DNA): TGTGCCAGCAGCTTAGTTTTTTCACAAGAGACCCAGTACTTC.

This clone has more than one count but fewer than ten. This rearrangement joins TRBV18 to TRBJ2-3; D tentatively fits TRBD1 or TRBD2 (5 bases each). This CDR3 has 13 residues. Germline CDR1 KGHSH, CDR2 LQKENI. Trimming left V 6 bases short and J 3 bases short, with 10 bases between. The CDR3 region has the DNA TGTGCCAGCTCGCTCGGGGCGACAGATACGCAGTATTTT. This encodes CASSLGATDTQYF.

The J gene is TRBJ2-1, the V gene TRBV5-4, with 9 bases fitting TRBD2. V was pared by 4 bases and J by 8 bases, with 4 bases of the junction left unmatched. There are 13 residues in the CDR3. CDR1 and CDR2 (germline): SGHNT, YYREEE (reference sequence). The CDR3 region is CASSPWTSDEQFF. As DNA, the CDR3 is TGTGCCAGCAGCCCGTGGACTAGCGATGAGCAGTTCTTC.

The chain links TRBV4-1 to TRBJ1-3; possibly TRBD1 for D (5 bases). Germline V gene data show CDR1 as MGHRA and CDR2 as YSYEKL. Trimming took 6 bases from V and 0 from J, leaving 18 bases between them. The CDR3 has 17 amino acids. CDR3: CASSHRRGPLSGNTIYF. In DNA form, the CDR3 reads TGCGCCAGCAGTCACCGCCGGGGCCCTCTCTCTGGAAACACCATATATTTT.

The rearrangement links TRBV18 to TRBJ2-3, with unresolved D. The CDR3 is 15 amino acids. V lost 2 bases and J lost 2, with 11 bases in between. Germline values: CDR1 KGHSH, CDR2 LQKENI. The DNA of the CDR3 is TGTGCCAGCTCACCAAGTTTGGTCACCACAGATACGCAGTATTTT. This sequence encodes CASSPSLVTTDTQYF. Full variable domain (outside the CDR3, taken from reference TRBV18 and TRBJ2-3): NAGVMQNPRHLVRRRGQEARLRCSPMKGHSHVYWYRQLPEEGLKFMVYLQKENIIDESGMPKERFSAEFPKEGPSILRIQQVVRGDSAAYFCASSPSLVTTDTQYFGPGTRLTVL.

The chain uses TRBV27 and TRBJ1-1; 7 bases match TRBD1. The CDR3 extends over 13 amino acids. The trim removed 6 bases at V and 5 bases at J, leaving 6 bases unmatched. Germline V gene sequence: CDR1 MNHEY, CDR2 SMNVEV (reference sequence). The CDR3 is CASRTGTWTEAFF. Here the CDR3 DNA reads TGTGCCAGCAGGACAGGGACGTGGACTGAAGCTTTCTTT.